This T cell receptor beta chain emerged from a study of post-analysis software for immune sequencing data. As for the study in general: The disease courses spanned relapsing-remitting, secondary progressive and progressive-relapsing forms of multiple sclerosis.

Germline CDR1 and CDR2: SGHTA and FQGNSA. The CDR3 totals 16 residues. Trimming took 4 bases from V and 2 from J; bases not matched to a gene: 7. There are a few counts of this clonotype. The antigen is not known. General study findings and limits: Five or six TRBV segments, TRBV5-6, TRBV5-1 and TRBV20-1 among them, were found more frequent in patients than controls. Among multiple sclerosis patients, normalized Chao1 diversity was significantly below that of controls.

Prepared TCR beta cDNA libraries contained unique molecular identifiers. Once roughly 0.85 to 11 million T cells were used, a few hundred thousand cDNA molecules resulted. One entry per CDR3 protein results from TCRdb running MiXCR on the PCR reads. In the table there are more than 500,000 distinct CDR3 sequences, less than 40% of which are singletons. Source material: blood. V is TRBV7-2 and J is TRBJ2-1; the match to TRBD2 covers 8 bases. The receptor was derived from a girl under 18 with multiple sclerosis. In DNA, the CDR3 is TGTGCCAGCAGCTCGCTTGCGGGGGGTACCTACAATGAGCAGTTCTTC. Protein: CASSSLAGGTYNEQFF.